The rows below give T cell receptor beta chains drawn from one sample of a study of CD8 T cells in ankylosing spondylitis. One entry per CDR3 protein, called by TCRdb with MiXCR from the 5' RACE reads. The sample yields 300,000 to 400,000 distinct CDR3 sequences, approximately 10% seen once. The specimen was blood, either unsorted or a sorted T cell fraction (not recorded which). All receptors derive from a female donor with ankylosing spondylitis or in good health (not recorded which). CDR3s include the opening cysteine and the closing phenylalanine or tryptophan. The D gene is left open where the match is weak. A row's size may be missing; if present it is once, few, many or a size class.

clone size	V gene	J gene	D gene	CDR3 DNA	CDR3 protein
NA	TRBV5-1	TRBJ2-5	NA	TGCGCCAGCAGCTTGAGTGCATCGGGACTTCAAGAGACCCAGTACTTC	CASSLSASGLQETQYF
few	TRBV3-1	TRBJ2-5	NA	TGTGCCAGCAGCCAAGGAAACAGACTAGGGGAGACCCAGTACTTC	CASSQGNRLGETQYF
many	TRBV28	TRBJ2-3	NA	TGTGCCAGCAGCACCAGGGATACGCAGTATTTT	CASSTRDTQYF
many	TRBV15	TRBJ2-2	NA	TGTGCCACCAGCAGAGATCTTAATTTGAACACCGGGGAGCTGTTTTTT	CATSRDLNLNTGELFF
many	TRBV5-1	TRBJ2-7	TRBD1	TGCGCCAGCAGCATCGCCGGGACAGGGGTCAACGAGCAGTACTTC	CASSIAGTGVNEQYF
many	TRBV12-3/TRBV12-4	TRBJ1-5	NA	TGTGCCAGCAGTTTGGGGGCTCGTCAGCCCCAGCATTTT	CASSLGARQPQHF
few	TRBV5-6	TRBJ2-5	NA	TGTGCCAGCAGCTTGGAGTTCCAGGGGAGGGAGACCCAGTACTTC	CASSLEFQGRETQYF
NA	TRBV5-1	TRBJ1-1	TRBD1	TGCGCCAGCAACCTGGGGGACAGGGGGAACACTGAAGCTTTCTTT	CASNLGDRGNTEAFF
few	TRBV6-5	TRBJ1-1	NA	TGTGCCAGCAGTTACTCGACCAGACCGAAGAACACTGAAGCTTTCTTT	CASSYSTRPKNTEAFF
many	TRBV29-1	TRBJ2-1	NA	TGCAGCGCCGAAGGAGGGAGGATATACAATGAGCAGTTCTTC	CSAEGGRIYNEQFF
many	TRBV5-5	TRBJ2-3	TRBD2	TGTGCCAGCAGCCACGGACTAGCGGGGGACACAGATACGCAGTATTTT	CASSHGLAGDTDTQYF
many	TRBV7-2	TRBJ1-2	NA	TGTGCCAGCAGCCTTACCCTACAGGGATTTGGCTATGGCTACACCTTC	CASSLTLQGFGYGYTF
NA	TRBV4-1	TRBJ1-1	NA	TGCGCCAGCAGCAAGGGTGTCGGGATTGGGAACACTGAAGCTTTCTTT	CASSKGVGIGNTEAFF
many	TRBV5-1	TRBJ2-5	NA	TGCGCCAGCAGCTTTGGGCAGATCCAAGAGACCCAGTACTTC	CASSFGQIQETQYF
few	TRBV5-1	TRBJ2-1	NA	TGCGCCAGCAGCTTGGCCCAGGGGTGGGATGAGCAGTTCTTC	CASSLAQGWDEQFF
few	TRBV20-1	TRBJ2-2	TRBD2	TGCAGTGCTCGGGACTACGTAACCGGGGAGCTGTTTTTT	CSARDYVTGELFF
many	TRBV5-1	TRBJ2-1	TRBD1	TGCGCCAGCAGCCAGACATCCGACAGGGTGGATGAGCAGTTCTTC	CASSQTSDRVDEQFF
NA	TRBV27	TRBJ2-2	NA	TGTGCCAGCAGTTTCGTGGGGCTAGTCGGGGAGCTGTTTTTT	CASSFVGLVGELFF
few	TRBV12-3/TRBV12-4	TRBJ1-2	TRBD1	TGTGCCAGCAGTCCTCGGGGACAGGGGAATATCTATGGCTATGGCTACACCTTC	CASSPRGQGNIYGYGYTF
many	TRBV20-1	TRBJ1-2	NA	TGCAGTGCTAGGGCGCAGGACCATGGCTACACCTTC	CSARAQDHGYTF
few	TRBV3-1	TRBJ2-1	TRBD1	TGTGCCAGCAGCCCTCCGTCTGGACAGGGGCCCAATGAGCAGTTCTTC	CASSPPSGQGPNEQFF
many	TRBV7-3	TRBJ2-6	NA	TGTGCCAGCAGCTTAAGTGGCGGGTCTGGGGCCAACGTCCTGACTTTC	CASSLSGGSGANVLTF
NA	TRBV5-5	TRBJ1-6	NA	TGTGCCAGCAGCTTCGATCCGGATTGGGGATCACCCCTCCACTTT	CASSFDPDWGSPLHF
NA	TRBV7-8	TRBJ2-2	TRBD1	TGTGCCAGCAGCTACCCGACAGGGTCAAGCGGGGAGCTGTTTTTT	CASSYPTGSSGELFF
many	TRBV20-1	TRBJ2-3	NA	TGCAGTGCTAGAGGTCGGAGCACAGATACGCAGTATTTT	CSARGRSTDTQYF
many	TRBV9	TRBJ2-3	TRBD2	TGTGCCAGCAGCGGATCCTTGGCGGGGGGGCCATCAGATACGCAGTATTTT	CASSGSLAGGPSDTQYF
many	TRBV20-1	TRBJ2-3	NA	TGCAGTGCTAGGCCGGGGACGATCACAGATACGCAGTATTTT	CSARPGTITDTQYF
many	TRBV5-1	TRBJ2-2	NA	TGCGCCAGCAGCACCAGACATTACGGGGAGCTGTTTTTT	CASSTRHYGELFF
NA	TRBV19	TRBJ1-1	NA	TGTGCCAGTTTCGACCCCGGTTGGGACGCTTTCTTT	CASFDPGWDAFF
NA	TRBV29-1	TRBJ2-3	NA	TGCAGCGTTGACGGGTTGGCTAGCACAGATACGCAGTATTTT	CSVDGLASTDTQYF
few	TRBV5-5	TRBJ2-3	TRBD2	TGTGCCAGCAGCACTTTCCCCGGGACTAGCGGGACAGATACGCAGTATTTT	CASSTFPGTSGTDTQYF
few	TRBV27	TRBJ2-7	NA	TGTGCCAGCAGTTTATCCTTTTGGGGTGACGAGCAGTACTTC	CASSLSFWGDEQYF
many	TRBV5-1	TRBJ2-3	NA	TGCGCCAGCAGCGAAGGGACATCTAGCACAGATACGCAGTATTTT	CASSEGTSSTDTQYF
many	TRBV7-2	TRBJ2-1	TRBD2	TGTGCCAGCAGCCCCGTTGGTGGGGAGGGAACCTACAATGAGCAGTTCTTC	CASSPVGGEGTYNEQFF
many	TRBV29-1	TRBJ2-7	TRBD1	TGCAGCGTTGAAGAGGGGACAGGGGGACTCGAGCAGTACTTC	CSVEEGTGGLEQYF
many	TRBV5-6	TRBJ2-5	NA	TGTGCCAGCAGCTTACCTGCTCCAGGGTACCAAGAGACCCAGTACTTC	CASSLPAPGYQETQYF
many	TRBV5-1	TRBJ2-2	TRBD1	TGCGCCAGCAGCTCGCCGAGGGACAGAGACACCGGGGAGCTGTTTTTT	CASSSPRDRDTGELFF
many	TRBV20-1	TRBJ2-7	TRBD2	TGCAGTGGGCTGGGACTACCTCCTTCCTACGAGCAGTACTTC	CSGLGLPPSYEQYF
many	TRBV5-1	TRBJ1-1	NA	TGCGCCAGCAGCTTGGTCCCGGAGGGTGAAGCTTTCTTT	CASSLVPEGEAFF
few	TRBV5-1	TRBJ1-6	TRBD1	TGCGCCAGCAGCTTCCGGACAGGGGATCAAAGTTCACCCCTCCACTTT	CASSFRTGDQSSPLHF
many	TRBV20-1	TRBJ2-3	NA	TGCAGTGCTCCAGATCGGGGGGCCGACACAGATACGCAGTATTTT	CSAPDRGADTDTQYF
many	TRBV12-3/TRBV12-4	TRBJ2-1	TRBD2	TGTGCCAGCAGTTTCGGCGGGAGATCGAATGAGCAGTTCTTC	CASSFGGRSNEQFF
NA	TRBV28	TRBJ2-3	TRBD1	TGTGCCAGCAGTTACCCGGGACAGGGGCCCACAGATACGCAGTATTTT	CASSYPGQGPTDTQYF
few	TRBV6-1	TRBJ2-7	NA	TGTGCCAGCAGCAAAATTCGAGAGGGGGGTCCTTCCTACGAGCAGTACTTC	CASSKIREGGPSYEQYF
many	TRBV15	TRBJ2-3	NA	TGTGCCACCAGCCGATATCTAACAGGGTCAGATACGCAGTATTTT	CATSRYLTGSDTQYF
many	TRBV20-1	TRBJ2-2	TRBD2	TGCAGTGCCTCCGCCGCTAGCGGCGCCGGGGAGCTGTTTTTT	CSASAASGAGELFF
NA	TRBV28	TRBJ2-1	NA	TGTGCCAGCAGTTCCACCGGGACCGCCACCCTCAATGAGCAGTTCTTC	CASSSTGTATLNEQFF